This T cell receptor beta chain appears in the sequencing data of a study of Graves' ophthalmopathy and Graves' hyperthyroidism. Study-level information: Ophthalmopathy not arising within 18 months of follow-up defined hyperthyroidism as stable.

V lost 0 bases to trimming and J lost 0 bases, with 9 bases between them. CDR1 is SGHDN, CDR2 FVKESK, per germline. CDR3 length equals 15 residues. Uncontrolled infections, pregnancy, lactation or other autoimmune diseases led to patient exclusion. Serum thyroxine and TRAb, along with clinical symptoms, thyroid ultrasound and orbital computed tomography, were what diagnosis relied on. This clonotype has ten or more counts. RNA transcripts provided the template for amplifying TCR beta CDR3 regions. HTBI primers were employed in first-round RT-PCR, then a second-round multiplex PCR followed. MiXCR, applied by TCRdb to the multiplex PCR reads, yields one record per CDR3 protein. The table has a few hundred thousand distinct CDR3 sequences, about two fifths seen once.

The sequence was collected from an adult man with Graves' hyperthyroidism. The sample taken for sequencing was peripheral blood or thyroid tissue (not recorded which). V is TRBV14 and J is TRBJ2-7; D gene ambiguous. The CDR3 region has the DNA TGTGCCAGCAGCCAAGAGTGGAGTTTCTCCTACGAGCAGTACTTC. This encodes CASSQEWSFSYEQYF.